Described below is a single T cell receptor beta chain sequence and its context. Antigen specificity is unknown. These data come from a study of T cell repertoires in cytomegalovirus infection. Findings and limits, study-wide: Summed public TCR beta family frequency identified CMV carriers bearing the relevant HLA. CMV-specific HLA-C-restricted TCR beta clonotypes dominated the ex vivo response.

TCRdb fed the reads into MiXCR, producing one record per CDR3 protein. The repertoire holds about 340,000 distinct CDR3 sequences, with 25% to 30% as singletons. V was pared by 8 bases and J by 7 bases, with 15 bases of the junction left unmatched. This CDR3 region has 16 residues. Germline V lookup: CDR1 SQVTM, CDR2 ANQGSEA. This chain joins TRBV29-1 and TRBJ2-4; 12 nucleotides match TRBD1. Here the sequenced sample was cultured PBMCs, taken from culture after CMV antigen stimulation. The sequence derives from a human donor in good health (CMV status not recorded). Some clones in this sample may be carry-over from other donors' samples. Here the CDR3 reads CSSFTPGQGADNIQYF. The CDR3 DNA reads TGCAGCTCCTTCACTCCGGGACAGGGGGCCGATAACATTCAGTACTTC.